The 24 T cell receptor beta chains presented below share a single source sample, sequenced in a study of OX40 agonist ivuxolimab in advanced cancers. Clones were read by immunoSEQ multiplex PCR, and TCRdb kept only the in-frame ones, dropping some. The top ten clones hold under 0.9% of a sample with approximately 120,000 clones, roughly 90% of them seen once. Sequenced material: CD4+ or CD8+ T cells sorted from blood, taken in a trial of the OX40 agonist ivuxolimab. These receptors all stem from an adult with an advanced solid tumor such as melanoma, head and neck, liver or kidney cancer.

The count of this clone is one. The CDR3 coding sequence is TGTGCCAGCAGCGCCGGGACAGGGTATGAAAAACTGTTTTTT. Residues: CASSAGTGYEKLFF. The chain links TRBV9 to TRBJ1-4; TRBD1 matches at 9 bases. With V trimmed by 3 bases and J by 6 bases, 3 bases remained unmatched. Germline CDR1 is SGDLS and CDR2 is YYNGEE. The CDR3 is made up of 14 amino acids.

The V gene is TRBV7-2, the J gene TRBJ2-7; 7 nucleotides align to TRBD1. V lost 0 bases to trimming and J lost 0 bases; unmatched junction nucleotides: 8. The length of the CDR3 is 17 residues. From germline, CDR1 is SGHTA and CDR2 FQGNSA. CDR3 in DNA: TGTGCCAGCAGCTTAGCGGGGGACAGCCCGAGCTCCTACGAGCAGTACTTC. It codes for CASSLAGDSPSSYEQYF.

The chain recombines TRBV11-2 with TRBJ2-4; 7 positions match TRBD1. Germline loops: CDR1 SGHAT, CDR2 FQNNGV. The CDR3 runs to 17 residues. V shed 0 bases and J 2 bases; nucleotides not matched to a gene: 7. CDR3 protein: CASSLDRGGATKNIQYF. In nucleotides, the CDR3 is TGTGCCAGCAGCTTAGACCGAGGGGGCGCGACCAAAAACATTCAGTACTTC.

V is TRBV7-2 and J is TRBJ2-3; 7 bases line up with TRBD2. CDR3 size: 13 residues. Germline CDR1 is SGHTA and CDR2 is FQGNSA. V was pared by 3 bases and J by 6 bases, with 3 bases of the junction left unmatched. In DNA, the CDR3 is TGTGCCAGCAGCTTTAGACTAGCTGATACGCAGTATTTT. Amino acid sequence: CASSFRLADTQYF.

The genes are TRBV6-5 and TRBJ1-3; a possible D gene is TRBD1 (5 bases). Deletions cut 6 bases from V and 1 base from J, with 10 bases between. CDR1 and CDR2 (germline): MNHEY, SVGAGI. The CDR3 is 14 residues long. In DNA form, the CDR3 reads TGTGCCAGCAGCCCCGGGGGGTCTGGAAACACCATATATTTT. Translation: CASSPGGSGNTIYF.

The J gene is TRBJ1-5, the V gene TRBV28; D perhaps matches TRBD1 (6 bases). This CDR3 is 15 amino acids long. V dropped 7 bases and J dropped 6 bases, with 19 bases sitting between them. The germline V gene has CDR1 MDHEN and CDR2 SYDVKM. The CDR3 here is CASTLGWGASQPQHF. In DNA form, the CDR3 reads TGTGCCAGCACCCTGGGGTGGGGGGCGAGTCAGCCCCAGCATTTT.

This chain uses TRBV5-8 with TRBJ1-3, with unresolved D. Germline CDR1 reads SGHTS; CDR2 reads YDEGEE. V lost 0 bases to trimming and J lost 4 bases, with 8 bases between them. The CDR3 is 14 amino acids. The CDR3 nucleotides read TGTGCCAGCAGCTTGGAGCCTTTCGGAAACACCATATATTTT. Encoded protein: CASSLEPFGNTIYF.

For this clone: Different DNA sequences within this sample yield the same CDR3. This rearrangement joins TRBV9 to TRBJ2-5; D could derive from TRBD1 or TRBD2 (6 bases each). The V end was cut by 0 bases, the J end by 5 bases, with 11 bases between. The CDR3 is 14 residues long. Germline V lookup: CDR1 SGDLS, CDR2 YYNGEE. The CDR3, as DNA: TGTGCCAGCAGCGTAGTCGGGGGCTCGGAGACCCAGTACTTC. This codes for CASSVVGGSETQYF.

The rearrangement joins TRBV7-2 to TRBJ2-3, with 10 bases aligning to TRBD2. Germline loops: CDR1 SGHTA, CDR2 FQGNSA. V lost 4 bases, J lost 8 bases, and 12 bases stayed unmatched. The CDR3 extends over 16 amino acids. This CDR3 is CASSSSSGGGPGTQYF. As DNA, the CDR3 is TGTGCCAGCAGCTCATCTAGCGGGGGAGGACCCGGTACGCAGTATTTT.

The chain has TRBV28 and TRBJ1-2; perhaps TRBD1 as D (5 bases). The CDR3 contains 14 residues. The ends were cut back, 3 bases at V and 2 bases at J, with 10 bases in the middle. Germline V lookup: CDR1 MDHEN, CDR2 SYDVKM. In DNA form, the CDR3 reads TGTGCCAGCAGTTTCGGGACCGCGAACTATGGCTACACCTTC. Amino acid sequence: CASSFGTANYGYTF.

This chain joins TRBV10-3 and TRBJ1-5; 10 bases are shared with TRBD1. The CDR3 covers 18 residues. The V and J ends lost 4 bases and 1 base, in that order; junction bases with no gene match: 10. From germline, CDR1 is ENHRY and CDR2 SYGVKD. The CDR3 region is CAISASTGGARSNQPQHF. The CDR3 bases are TGTGCCATCAGTGCTTCGACAGGGGGCGCGAGGAGCAATCAGCCCCAGCATTTT.

V is TRBV6-5 and J is TRBJ2-1; TRBD2 matches at 11 bases. Per the germline V gene, CDR1 is MNHEY and CDR2 is SVGAGI. The V and J ends lost 2 bases and 8 bases, in that order; junction bases with no gene match: 5. This CDR3 contains 15 residues. CDR3 amino acids: CASSYRVAGGYEQFF. CDR3 nucleotide sequence: TGTGCCAGCAGTTACCGGGTAGCGGGAGGGTATGAGCAGTTCTTC.

The V call is TRBV9, the J call TRBJ1-1, with unresolved D. The CDR3 sequence is 15 residues long. Germline loops: CDR1 SGDLS, CDR2 YYNGEE. V was pared by 4 bases and J by 3 bases, with 16 bases between. Here the CDR3 reads CASSLEGSGYTEAFF. Here the CDR3 DNA reads TGTGCCAGCAGCCTGGAGGGCTCGGGGTACACTGAAGCTTTCTTT.

CDR3 sequence: CASSLTVLRALGNQPQHF. Written as DNA, the CDR3 is TGTGCCAGCAGCCTTACGGTATTAAGAGCGTTGGGCAATCAGCCCCAGCATTTT. V usage is TRBV7-8 and J usage is TRBJ1-5; D is ambiguous. The germline CDR1 and CDR2 sequences are SGHVS and FQNEAQ. The V end was cut by 5 bases, the J end by 2 bases, with 22 bases between. The CDR3 sequence is 18 residues long.

This clone was seen a few times. The chain carries TRBV6-1 and TRBJ2-7, with 7 bases fitting TRBD1. The CDR3 sequence is 12 residues long. The V segment lost 2 bases and the J segment 12 bases; nucleotides outside the gene matches: 7. The germline V gene encodes CDR1 MNHNS and CDR2 SASEGT. The CDR3 nucleotides read TGTGCCAGCAGTGAATTCGACAGGGTGGGGTACTTC. The encoded protein is CASSEFDRVGYF.

This sequence joins TRBV6-5 and TRBJ1-5, with TRBD1 as a possible D gene (6 bases). CDR1 is MNHEY, CDR2 SVGAGI, per germline. CDR3 length: 14 amino acids. Trimming took off 6 bases at V and 7 bases at J, with 16 bases between the two ends. The CDR3 reads CASRSTGRGQPQHF. For the CDR3, the DNA is TGTGCCAGCAGGTCAACAGGGAGGGGCCAGCCCCAGCATTTT.

This chain joins TRBV30 and TRBJ1-4, with 7 bases matching TRBD1. This CDR3 contains 13 residues. Germline CDR1 and CDR2: GTSNPN and SVGIG (reference sequence). CDR3 sequence: CAWGQLNNEKLFF. As DNA, the CDR3 is TGTGCGTGGGGACAGCTCAATAATGAAAAACTGTTTTTT.

The chain carries TRBV5-1 and TRBJ1-3, with 9 bases matching TRBD1. There are 16 residues in the CDR3. V was clipped by 4 bases and J by 2 bases; unmatched bases: 7. Germline lookup yields CDR1 SGHRS and CDR2 YFSETQ. The CDR3 loop reads CASSPGQGRAGNTIYF. Written as DNA, the CDR3 is TGCGCCAGCAGCCCGGGACAGGGAAGAGCTGGAAACACCATATATTTT.

The chain employs TRBV5-8 and TRBJ2-4; D not certain. Trimming removed 2 bases at V and 0 bases at J, with 12 bases between. Germline CDR1 SGHTS, CDR2 YDEGEE. This CDR3 is 16 amino acids long. The DNA for the CDR3 is TGTGCCAGCAGCTTTGGACGGAACCTAGCCAAAAACATTCAGTACTTC. Residues: CASSFGRNLAKNIQYF. The complete variable domain, with remaining parts taken from reference TRBV5-8 and TRBJ2-4, reads EAGVTQSPTHLIKTRGQQATLRCSPISGHTSVYWYQQALGLGLQFLLWYDEGEERNRGNFPPRFSGRQFPNYSSELNVNALELEDSALYLCASSFGRNLAKNIQYFGAGTRLSVL.

Only a few counts were recorded for this clone. The V call is TRBV9, the J call TRBJ2-7, with D maybe TRBD1 (5 bases). The germline V gene encodes CDR1 SGDLS and CDR2 YYNGEE. V was clipped by 4 bases and J by 3 bases, with 14 bases between them. The CDR3 contains 14 residues. This CDR3 reads CASSPREQGYEQYF. The CDR3 coding sequence is TGTGCCAGCAGCCCCCGCGAGCAGGGCTACGAGCAGTACTTC.

This chain joins TRBV28 and TRBJ1-1, with D tentatively TRBD1 (5 bases). Germline-derived CDR1 and CDR2 are MDHEN and SYDVKM. This CDR3 has 16 amino acids. Trimming pared 0 bases from V and 2 bases from J, leaving 13 bases between. CDR3 region: CASSLWGWGVNTEAFF. CDR3 nucleotides: TGTGCCAGCAGTTTATGGGGTTGGGGGGTAAACACTGAAGCTTTCTTT.

This clone was seen more than once but under ten times. This chain connects TRBV19 to TRBJ1-5; D unresolved. The CDR3 is 11 amino acids. The V end was cut by 5 bases, the J end by 9 bases, with 8 bases between. CDR1 is LNHDA, CDR2 SQIVND, per germline (reference sequence). The DNA of the CDR3 is TGTGCCAGTAGTGCTACCTGGCCCCAGCATTTT. Translating gives CASSATWPQHF.

V gene TRBV28 combines with J gene TRBJ1-1; weak D call: TRBD1 (5 bases). The V gene's germline CDR1 is MDHEN and CDR2 SYDVKM. The CDR3 consists of 13 residues. Trimming removed 3 bases from V and 3 bases from J, with 8 bases in between. DNA for the CDR3: TGTGCCAGCAGTTTCTGGGGGTACACTGAAGCTTTCTTT. Protein: CASSFWGYTEAFF. Supplemented by reference TRBV28 and TRBJ1-1, the full variable domain reads DVKVTQSSRYLVKRTGEKVFLECVQDMDHENMFWYRQDPGLGLRLIYFSYDVKMKEKGDIPEGYSVSREKKERFSLILESASTNQTSMYLCASSFWGYTEAFFGQGTRLTVV.

The chain employs TRBV5-6 and TRBJ2-5; no clear D gene. CDR1 SGHDT and CDR2 YYEEEE come from the germline V gene. The V and J ends lost 0 bases and 5 bases respectively, with 8 bases between them. This CDR3 comprises 13 residues. CDR3 loop: CASSLDSLETQYF. CDR3 bases: TGTGCCAGCAGCTTGGACAGTCTCGAGACCCAGTACTTC.